This T cell receptor beta chain was recovered during a study of blood T cell repertoires in COVID-19. Looking at the study overall: Some COVID-19 samples were acute and others convalescent; all came from the United States, Italy and Spain. The analysed material was cDNA or gDNA that came from T cells, B-cell-depleted T cells, or PBMCs.

As handled by the study authors: Estimation of nucleated cell counts relied on the amplification of reference gene primers. The method was immunoSEQ multiplex PCR; TCRdb's version includes in-frame clones alone and lacks a portion of them. V and J calls and clone size are as listed in that table; D and trimming were resolved from the DNA. The sample carries some 400,000 clones, nearly 90% recorded once. Germline V CDR1 and CDR2: MDHEN, SYDVKM. CDR3 length equals 15 residues. Between the trimmed V and J ends, which lost 3 bases and 8 bases, there was a span of 14 bases. The receptor was derived from a man younger than 35 with active or convalescent COVID-19. The sample consisted of peripheral blood. The J gene is TRBJ1-6, the V gene TRBV28; weak D call: TRBD1 (5 bases). The CDR3 coding sequence is TGTGCCAGCAGTTTCTTGAGGCAGGGTTATTCACCCCTCCACTTT. Protein product: CASSFLRQGYSPLHF. Filled out from reference TRBV28 and TRBJ1-6, the complete variable domain reads DVKVTQSSRYLVKRTGEKVFLECVQDMDHENMFWYRQDPGLGLRLIYFSYDVKMKEKGDIPEGYSVSREKKERFSLILESASTNQTSMYLCASSFLRQGYSPLHFGNGTRLTVT.